This TCR beta chain was identified in a study of blood T cell repertoires in COVID-19. In the authors' methods: Amplifying reference gene primers gave estimates of nucleated cell counts. The assay was immunoSEQ multiplex PCR, and TCRdb's table has in-frame clones only and misses some. Clonal size and the V and J genes are those of that table, whereas D and trimming came from the DNA. The repertoire includes 88,000 or so clones, 75% to 90% of them detected once, and under 8% sits in the top ten. Looked up from germline, CDR1 is SQVTM and CDR2 is ANQGSEA. Losses at the gene ends were 7 bases for V and 8 bases for J; bases not matched to a gene: 8. This CDR3 comprises 12 residues.

The specimen sequenced was peripheral blood. The TCR comes from a man aged 55 to 69 with acute or convalescent COVID-19. The chain carries TRBV29-1 and TRBJ1-2, with 9 bases identical to TRBD1. CDR3 coding DNA: TGCAGCGACCTAACAGGGGGCGCGGGCTACACCTTC. Its protein is CSDLTGGAGYTF.